Listed below are T cell receptor beta chains from one sample, sequenced in a study of tumor and adjacent non-tumor tissue in lung cancer. TCRdb re-called the multiplex PCR reads with MiXCR, one entry per CDR3 protein. This repertoire shows about 75,000 distinct CDR3 sequences, around four fifths found once; its top ten account for 12%. The sample taken for sequencing was lung tumor tissue. The receptors originated from a woman between 45 and 60 years old with non-small cell lung cancer. Both conserved end residues are part of each CDR3. A D gene is named only where the DNA matches it firmly. Size tells how often a clone was seen (once, few, many) or the class of an expanded clone, and some rows leave it out.

v_call,j_call,d_call,clone_size,cdr3_aa,cdr3_nt
TRBV5-1,TRBJ2-1,TRBD2,-,CASSLTPGGVNEQFF,TGCGCCAGCAGCTTGACCCCGGGAGGGGTTAATGAGCAGTTCTTC
TRBV4-1,TRBJ1-4,-,-,CASSLLGDLGSNEELFF,TGCGCCAGCAGTCTCCTAGGGGATCTCGGATCTAATGAAGAACTGTTTTTT
TRBV29-1,TRBJ2-1,TRBD2,-,CNVEFPGLAGLYSEQFF,TGCAACGTTGAATTCCCCGGGCTAGCGGGACTCTACAGTGAGCAGTTCTTC
TRBV6-6,TRBJ2-7,TRBD1,once,CVSSLFRGQGAYEEYF,TGTGTCAGCAGTCTCTTCAGGGGACAGGGGGCATACGAGGAGTACTTC
TRBV9,TRBJ2-5,TRBD2,-,CAISVDETSGLETQYF,TGTGCCATCAGCGTAGATGAGACTAGCGGGCTAGAGACCCAGTACTTC
TRBV20-1,TRBJ2-3,-,-,CSASGTHHTDTQYF,TGCAGTGCTAGTGGGACCCACCATACAGATACGCAGTATTTT
TRBV28,TRBJ2-7,-,-,CASSSVQGGYEQYF,TGTGCCAGCAGTTCCGTGCAGGGAGGCTACGAGCAGTACTTC
TRBV7-8,TRBJ1-5,-,-,CASSLADQPQHF,TGTGCCAGCAGCTTAGCAGATCAACCCCAGCATTTT
TRBV6-1,TRBJ2-3,TRBD1,-,CTSSSTPRQGADTQYF,TGTACCAGCAGTTCAACTCCGAGACAGGGAGCAGATACGCAGTATTTT
TRBV15,TRBJ2-6,-,-,CATSRVASGANVLTF,TGTGCCACCAGCAGAGTGGCCTCTGGGGCCAACGTCCTGACTTTC
TRBV20-1,TRBJ1-5,-,many,CSASSGDRNQPQHF,TGCAGTGCTAGTTCCGGTGACCGCAATCAGCCCCAGCATTTT
TRBV28,TRBJ2-1,-,-,CASSSVGQGGSCEQFF,TGTGCCAGCAGTTCGGTCGGACAAGGCGGGTCTTGTGAGCAGTTCTTC
TRBV6-2/TRBV6-3,TRBJ1-5,-,-,CASSYHWPGTQPQHF,TGTGCCAGTAGTTACCATTGGCCAGGCACTCAGCCCCAGCATTTT
TRBV4-1,TRBJ2-1,-,many,CASSQDPFSVEQFF,TGCGCCAGCAGCCAAGATCCATTTAGCGTTGAGCAGTTCTTC
TRBV29-1,TRBJ2-7,-,-,CSVVEWSPYEQYF,TGCAGCGTTGTGGAATGGAGTCCCTATGAGCAGTACTTC
TRBV6-1,TRBJ2-2,-,-,CASSIAKDTGELFF,TGTGCCAGCAGCATAGCCAAGGACACCGGGGAACTGTTTTTT
TRBV4-2,TRBJ2-7,-,-,CTSGTEYEQYF,TGTACGAGCGGTACCGAGTACGAGCAGTACTTC
TRBV7-9,TRBJ2-5,-,-,CASDPIQGAETQYF,TGTGCCAGCGACCCAATACAGGGTGCGGAGACCCAGTACTTC
TRBV5-5,TRBJ1-1,-,medium-sized,CASSSPTRNTEAFF,TGTGCCAGCAGCTCGCCGACTAGAAACACTGAAGCTTTCTTT